This section outlines one T cell receptor (beta chain) sequence together with its context. Other nucleotide sequences from this sample produce the same CDR3. This entry is derived from a study of blood T cell repertoires in COVID-19. About the study: The United States, Italy and Spain provided the acute and convalescent COVID-19 samples. PBMCs, B-cell-depleted T cells, or T cells provided the cDNA or gDNA that made up the material.

In the original processing: Quantification of nucleated cells was approximated via reference gene primer amplification. Some clones are missing from TCRdb's copy, which holds only in-frame ones; the method was immunoSEQ multiplex PCR. The D gene and trimming were derived from the DNA, and the V and J assignments and clone size from that table. The data show approximately 150,000 clones, with approximately 86% seen just once and approximately 0.98% held by the top ten. This CDR3 comprises 15 residues. With 3 bases removed from V and 2 bases from J, the gap between germline ends came to 11 bases. CDR1 and CDR2 from the germline V gene are MNHNS and SASEGT.

The sequenced material came from peripheral blood. The receptor was isolated from a woman in her fifties or sixties with acute or convalescent COVID-19. This chain links TRBV6-1 with TRBJ1-5; D not certain. The CDR3 sequence: CASSENGVRNQPQHF. CDR3 nucleotides: TGTGCCAGCAGTGAGAACGGGGTCCGCAATCAGCCCCAGCATTTT.